Listed below are T cell receptor beta chains from one sample, sequenced in a study of graft-versus-host responses after intestinal transplantation. Libraries were prepared by immunoSEQ multiplex PCR; TCRdb keeps only in-frame clonotypes and omits some of them. The repertoire includes around 40,000 clones, around 83% of them detected once, and roughly 3.4% sits in the top ten. The sample here was PBMCs, taken about 1,000 days after transplant. All receptors come from a human patient who received an intestinal transplant, so some T cells may come from the graft donor. Both conserved end residues are part of each CDR3. Each record gives: J gene, clone size, V gene, D gene, CDR3 protein, CDR3 DNA. A D gene is named only where the DNA matches it firmly. Size values are once, few and many counts, or a class for expanded clones, and some rows have none.

>TRBJ1-1|-|TRBV5-6|-
CASSLARQFLNTEAFF
TGTGCCAGCAGCTTGGCCAGACAGTTCCTAAACACTGAAGCTTTCTTT
>TRBJ2-7|once|TRBV29-1|-
CSVVGLDEQYF
TGCAGCGTTGTAGGGCTGGACGAGCAGTACTTC
>TRBJ1-1|-|TRBV5-6|-
CASSLTTHNTEAFF
TGTGCCAGCAGCTTGACGACACATAACACTGAAGCTTTCTTT
>TRBJ1-5|medium-sized|TRBV5-1|-
CASSPAQGGQPQHF
TGCGCCAGCAGCCCGGCACAGGGAGGCCAGCCCCAGCATTTT
>TRBJ1-6|-|TRBV28|-
CASSLGDTSPLHF
TGTGCCAGCAGCCTGGGGGACACTTCACCCCTCCACTTT
>TRBJ2-5|-|TRBV7-8|TRBD2
CASSFPRSSGEETQYF
TGTGCCAGCAGCTTTCCTCGGAGTAGCGGGGAAGAGACCCAGTACTTC
>TRBJ2-4|-|TRBV10-1|-
CAREIAKNIQYF
TGCGCCAGAGAGATAGCCAAAAACATTCAGTACTTC
>TRBJ2-1|-|TRBV6-5|TRBD1
CASSYSTRQGLKREFF
TGTGCCAGCAGTTACTCGACCCGACAGGGGCTAAAAAGGGAGTTCTTC
>TRBJ2-3|-|TRBV25-1|TRBD1
CASYSWTGRVWYF
TGTGCCAGCTATAGCTGGACAGGTCGGGTATGGTATTTT
>TRBJ2-1|-|TRBV2|-
CASRNMNNLEFF
TGTGCCAGCAGAAATATGAACAATCTGGAGTTCTTC
>TRBJ2-7|-|TRBV4-2|-
CASSSKGAYEQYF
TGTGCCAGCAGTTCCAAGGGGGCCTACGAGCAGTACTTC
>TRBJ1-4|-|TRBV15|-
CATSSGWTTNEKLFF
TGTGCCACCAGCAGCGGCTGGACAACTAATGAAAAACTGTTTTTT
>TRBJ1-4|-|TRBV30|-
CAWSVGRQALNEKLFF
TGTGCCTGGAGTGTTGGCCGACAGGCCCTTAATGAAAAACTGTTTTTT
>TRBJ2-1|once|TRBV21-1|-
CASSKAWTGEIDQFF
TGTGCCAGCAGCAAAGCTTGGACAGGGGAGATTGATCAGTTCTTC
>TRBJ2-1|-|TRBV28|-
CASSPTPSYNEQFF
TGTGCCAGCAGCCCGACACCCTCCTACAATGAGCAGTTCTTC
>TRBJ2-7|-|TRBV5-1|-
CASSFTGYEQYF
TGCGCCAGCAGCTTTACAGGGTACGAGCAGTACTTC
>TRBJ2-7|-|TRBV27|-
CASSLSQNYEQYF
TGTGCCAGCAGTTTAAGCCAAAACTACGAGCAGTACTTC
>TRBJ1-5|-|TRBV19|-
CASSIGTGDSNQPQHF
TGTGCCAGTAGTATAGGCACGGGCGATAGCAATCAGCCCCAGCATTTT
>TRBJ1-4|-|TRBV6-5|TRBD1
CASSPTGMVEKLFF
TGTGCCAGCAGCCCGACAGGGATGGTAGAAAAACTGTTTTTT
>TRBJ2-7|-|TRBV7-6|TRBD2
CASSQGLADYEQYF
TGTGCCAGCAGCCAGGGACTAGCGGACTACGAGCAGTACTTC
>TRBJ2-1|-|TRBV6-1|TRBD2
CASSEEAGGLYNEQFF
TGTGCCAGCAGTGAAGAGGCGGGAGGATTGTACAATGAGCAGTTCTTC
>TRBJ2-4|-|TRBV7-9|TRBD2
CASSPLLAGGRGAKNIQYF
TGTGCCAGCAGCCCGCTTCTAGCGGGAGGGAGGGGGGCCAAAAACATTCAGTACTTC
>TRBJ1-3|-|TRBV5-1|TRBD1
CASSLGTGGISGNTIYF
TGCGCCAGCAGCTTGGGGACAGGGGGGATCTCTGGAAACACCATATATTTT
>TRBJ2-3|-|TRBV7-2|TRBD2
CASSGQFSGGSDTQYF
TGTGCCAGCAGCGGCCAATTCAGCGGGGGGTCAGATACGCAGTATTTT
>TRBJ2-5|once|TRBV4-2|TRBD2
CASSPKAGVEGETQYF
TGTGCCAGCAGCCCAAAAGCGGGAGTAGAAGGAGAGACCCAGTACTTC
>TRBJ2-7|-|TRBV9|-
CASSVGVQYEQYF
TGTGCCAGCAGCGTCGGGGTCCAGTACGAGCAGTACTTC
>TRBJ2-7|-|TRBV11-3|TRBD1
CASSLTGANYEQYF
TGTGCCAGCAGCTTGACAGGGGCCAACTACGAGCAGTACTTC
>TRBJ1-4|medium-sized|TRBV6-1|-
CASSESPRQVDNEKLFF
TGTGCCAGCAGTGAATCTCCCCGACAGGTTGATAATGAAAAACTGTTTTTT
>TRBJ1-5|once|TRBV7-6|-
CASSLEGGGPYSNQPQHF
TGTGCCAGCAGCTTAGAGGGGGGAGGGCCCTATAGCAATCAGCCCCAGCATTTT
>TRBJ2-2|few|TRBV2|-
CASSEIGFDTGELFF
TGTGCCAGCAGTGAAATAGGTTTCGACACCGGGGAGCTGTTTTTT
>TRBJ1-3|few|TRBV2|TRBD1
CASSTGISGNTIYF
TGTGCCAGCTCGACAGGGATCTCTGGAAACACCATATATTTT
>TRBJ2-7|-|TRBV16|-
CASSHQTGLDYEQYF
TGTGCCAGCAGCCACCAAACAGGGCTCGACTACGAGCAGTACTTC
>TRBJ2-5|-|TRBV7-9|-
CASSSFDRGRQETQYF
TGTGCCAGCAGCTCATTCGACCGGGGGAGGCAAGAGACCCAGTACTTC
>TRBJ1-2|-|TRBV6-6|-
CASSYADSYGYTF
TGTGCCAGCAGTTATGCAGACAGCTATGGCTACACCTTC
>TRBJ2-5|-|TRBV5-1|TRBD1
CASLQTGGAETQYF
TGCGCCAGCTTACAAACAGGGGGCGCAGAGACCCAGTACTTC
>TRBJ1-5|-|TRBV19|-
CASQSGPNRPQHF
TGTGCCAGTCAGTCCGGGCCTAATCGGCCCCAGCATTTT
>TRBJ2-1|-|TRBV4-1|TRBD2
CASSQDPSGGGDEQFF
TGCGCCAGCAGCCAAGATCCGAGCGGGGGTGGCGATGAGCAGTTCTTC
>TRBJ2-7|once|TRBV6-5|TRBD1
CASSLGTGDSQYF
TGTGCCAGCAGCTTAGGGACAGGGGACTCGCAGTACTTC
>TRBJ2-7|-|TRBV10-3|-
CAISESVLSDSFYSYEQYF
TGTGCCATCAGTGAGTCAGTTCTATCGGACAGTTTTTACTCCTACGAGCAGTACTTC
>TRBJ2-5|-|TRBV5-4|TRBD2
CASSPTSGEETQYF
TGTGCCAGCAGCCCGACTAGCGGGGAAGAGACCCAGTACTTC
>TRBJ2-2|-|TRBV15|TRBD2
CATSSDPGTSGTGELFF
TGTGCCACCAGCAGTGACCCCGGGACTAGTGGTACCGGGGAGCTGTTTTTT
>TRBJ2-3|-|TRBV7-9|-
CASSFTDTQYF
TGTGCCAGCAGCTTCACAGATACGCAGTATTTT
>TRBJ2-5|few|TRBV9|-
CASSVGGLVQETQYF
TGTGCCAGCAGCGTCGGGGGACTGGTACAAGAGACCCAGTACTTC
>TRBJ2-2|-|TRBV2|TRBD2
CASFGGSGTGELFF
TGTGCCAGCTTCGGCGGGAGTGGGACCGGGGAGCTGTTTTTT
>TRBJ1-1|-|TRBV19|-
CASSEMNTEAFF
TGTGCCAGTAGCGAAATGAACACTGAAGCTTTCTTT
>TRBJ2-6|once|TRBV25-1|TRBD1
CASSVNRGSGANVLTF
TGTGCCAGCAGTGTGAACAGGGGCTCTGGGGCCAACGTCCTGACTTTC
>TRBJ2-1|-|TRBV28|TRBD1
CASSRLRDRPYDEQFF
TGTGCCAGCAGCCGACTCAGGGACAGGCCATACGATGAGCAGTTCTTC
>TRBJ1-1|few|TRBV30|TRBD1
CAWSVQGVTEAFF
TGTGCCTGGAGTGTACAGGGGGTCACTGAAGCTTTCTTT
>TRBJ1-1|-|TRBV30|TRBD1
CAWSLPGQGLNTEAFF
TGTGCCTGGAGTCTCCCGGGACAGGGACTGAACACTGAAGCTTTCTTT
>TRBJ1-1|-|TRBV7-8|-
CAAQKAPGEAFF
TGTGCCGCTCAAAAAGCACCCGGCGAAGCTTTCTTT